Here is one T cell receptor (beta chain) with its context. Sequenced by immunoSEQ multiplex PCR; TCRdb stores in-frame clones only, minus some. Of more than 95,000 clones in the sample, 70% to 75% were seen once. This entry comes from a study of blood T cell repertoires in COVID-19. Study summary: The United States, Italy and Spain provided the acute and convalescent COVID-19 samples. The cDNA or gDNA used as material had been derived from T cells, B-cell-depleted T cells, or PBMCs.

This CDR3 has 13 residues. CDR1 is SEHNR, CDR2 FQNEAQ, per germline (reference sequence). The V end was cut by 4 bases, the J end by 2 bases, with 8 bases between. The chain employs TRBV7-9 and TRBJ1-1, with D unclear. The sample taken for sequencing was peripheral blood. The source is a man between 60 and 75 years old with acute or convalescent COVID-19. DNA of the CDR3: TGTGCCAGCAGCTACAATCCTAACACTGAAGCTTTCTTT. Translating gives CASSYNPNTEAFF.